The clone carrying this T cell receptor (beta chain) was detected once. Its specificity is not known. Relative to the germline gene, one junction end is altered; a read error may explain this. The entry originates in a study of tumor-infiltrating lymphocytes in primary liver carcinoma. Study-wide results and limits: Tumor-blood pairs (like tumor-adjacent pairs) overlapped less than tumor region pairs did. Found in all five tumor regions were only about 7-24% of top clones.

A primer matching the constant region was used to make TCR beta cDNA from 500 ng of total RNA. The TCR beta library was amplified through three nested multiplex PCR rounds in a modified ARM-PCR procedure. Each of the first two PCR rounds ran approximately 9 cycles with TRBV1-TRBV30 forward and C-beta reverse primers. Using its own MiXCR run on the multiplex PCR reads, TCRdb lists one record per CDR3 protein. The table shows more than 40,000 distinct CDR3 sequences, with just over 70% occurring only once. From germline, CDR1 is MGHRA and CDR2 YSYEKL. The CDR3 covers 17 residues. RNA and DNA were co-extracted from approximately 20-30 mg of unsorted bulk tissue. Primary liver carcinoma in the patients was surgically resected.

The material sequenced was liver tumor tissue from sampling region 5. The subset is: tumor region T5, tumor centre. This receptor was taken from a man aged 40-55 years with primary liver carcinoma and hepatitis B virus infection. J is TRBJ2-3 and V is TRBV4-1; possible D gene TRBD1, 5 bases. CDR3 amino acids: CASSQEYRRGRADTQYF. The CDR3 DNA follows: TGCGCCAGCAGTCAAGAATACAGGCGAGGTAGGGCAGATACGCAGTATTTT.